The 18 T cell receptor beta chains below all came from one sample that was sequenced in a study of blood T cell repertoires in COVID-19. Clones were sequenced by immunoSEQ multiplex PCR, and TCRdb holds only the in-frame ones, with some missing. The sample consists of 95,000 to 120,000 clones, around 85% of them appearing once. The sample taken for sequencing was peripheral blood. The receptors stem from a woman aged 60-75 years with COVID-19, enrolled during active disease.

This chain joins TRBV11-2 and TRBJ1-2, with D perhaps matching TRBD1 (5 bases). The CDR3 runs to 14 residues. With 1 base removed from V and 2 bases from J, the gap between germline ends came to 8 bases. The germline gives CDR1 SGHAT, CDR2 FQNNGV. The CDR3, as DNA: TGTGCCAGCAGCTTAGCAGGGAGGAACTATGGCTACACCTTC. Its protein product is CASSLAGRNYGYTF.

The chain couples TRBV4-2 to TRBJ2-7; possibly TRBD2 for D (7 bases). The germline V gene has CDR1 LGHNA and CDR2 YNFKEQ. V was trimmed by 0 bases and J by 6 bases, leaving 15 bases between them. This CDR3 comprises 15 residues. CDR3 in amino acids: CASSQDGGGASEQYF. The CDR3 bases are TGTGCCAGCAGCCAAGATGGAGGGGGGGCCAGCGAGCAGTACTTC.

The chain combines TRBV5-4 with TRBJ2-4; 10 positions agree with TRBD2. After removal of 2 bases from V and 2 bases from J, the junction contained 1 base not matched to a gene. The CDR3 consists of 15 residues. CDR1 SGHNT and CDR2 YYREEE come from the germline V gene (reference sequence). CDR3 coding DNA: TGTGCCAGCAGCTTAGCGGGGGGGCCCAAAAACATTCAGTACTTC. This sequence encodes CASSLAGGPKNIQYF.

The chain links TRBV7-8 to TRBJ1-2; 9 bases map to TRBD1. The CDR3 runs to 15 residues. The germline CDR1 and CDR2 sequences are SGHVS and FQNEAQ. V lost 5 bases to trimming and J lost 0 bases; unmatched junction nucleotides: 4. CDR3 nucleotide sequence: TGTGCCAGCAGCGACGGACAGGGGACTAACTATGGCTACACCTTC. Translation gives CASSDGQGTNYGYTF.

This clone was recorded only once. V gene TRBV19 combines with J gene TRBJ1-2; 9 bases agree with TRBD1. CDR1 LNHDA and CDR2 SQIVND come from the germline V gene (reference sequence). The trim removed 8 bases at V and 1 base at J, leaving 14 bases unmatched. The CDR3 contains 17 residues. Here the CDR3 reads CASWRQGDNMVNYGYTF. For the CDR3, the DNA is TGTGCCAGTTGGCGACAGGGGGATAATATGGTTAACTATGGCTACACCTTC.

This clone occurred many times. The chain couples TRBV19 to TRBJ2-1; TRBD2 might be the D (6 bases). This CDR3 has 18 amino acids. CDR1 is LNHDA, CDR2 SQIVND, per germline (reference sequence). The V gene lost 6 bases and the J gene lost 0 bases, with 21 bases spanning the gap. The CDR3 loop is CASRDPWRRADSYNEQFF. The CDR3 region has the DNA TGTGCCAGTAGAGACCCCTGGAGGAGGGCCGACTCCTACAATGAGCAGTTCTTC.

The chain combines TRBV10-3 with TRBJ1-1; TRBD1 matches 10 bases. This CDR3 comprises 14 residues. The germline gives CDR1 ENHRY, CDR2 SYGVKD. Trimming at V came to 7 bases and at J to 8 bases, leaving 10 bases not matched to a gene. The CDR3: CAITDRGLGGEAFF. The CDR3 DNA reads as TGTGCCATCACCGACAGGGGGCTGGGTGGAGAAGCTTTCTTT.

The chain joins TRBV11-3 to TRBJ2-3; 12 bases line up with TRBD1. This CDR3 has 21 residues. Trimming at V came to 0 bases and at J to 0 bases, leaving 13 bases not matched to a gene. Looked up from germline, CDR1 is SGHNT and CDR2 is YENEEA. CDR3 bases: TGTGCCAGCAGCTTAGAGTATAGGGACAGGGGGCGCGAGGGCAGCACAGATACGCAGTATTTT. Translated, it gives CASSLEYRDRGREGSTDTQYF.

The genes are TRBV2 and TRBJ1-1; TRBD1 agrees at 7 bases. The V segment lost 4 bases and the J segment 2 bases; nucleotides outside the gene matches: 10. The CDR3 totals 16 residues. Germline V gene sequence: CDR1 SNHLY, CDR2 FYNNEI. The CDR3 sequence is CASSALLRTGNTEAFF. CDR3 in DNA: TGTGCCAGCAGTGCCTTATTAAGGACAGGAAACACTGAAGCTTTCTTT.

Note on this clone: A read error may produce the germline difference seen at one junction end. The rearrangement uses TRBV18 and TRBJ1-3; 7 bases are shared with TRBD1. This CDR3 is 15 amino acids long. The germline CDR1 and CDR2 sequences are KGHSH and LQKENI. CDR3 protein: CASSSIRDSGKEGHF. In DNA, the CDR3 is TGTGCCAGCTCCTCAATCCGGGACAGCGGAAAAGAGGGACATTTT.

The CDR3 DNA follows: TGTGCCAGCAGCTTGGTTGGCAGGCCCCACGAGCAGTACTTC. It is translated as CASSLVGRPHEQYF. The chain uses TRBV5-4 and TRBJ2-7; D not resolved. Germline V lookup: CDR1 SGHNT, CDR2 YYREEE (reference sequence). CDR3 length equals 14 residues. With 0 bases removed from V and 5 bases from J, the gap between germline ends came to 12 bases.

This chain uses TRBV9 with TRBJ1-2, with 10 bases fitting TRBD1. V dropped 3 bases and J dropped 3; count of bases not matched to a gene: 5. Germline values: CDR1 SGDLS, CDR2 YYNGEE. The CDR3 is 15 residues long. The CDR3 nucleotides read TGTGCCAGCAGCGCAGGGACAGGGGCCGACTATGGCTACACCTTC. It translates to CASSAGTGADYGYTF.

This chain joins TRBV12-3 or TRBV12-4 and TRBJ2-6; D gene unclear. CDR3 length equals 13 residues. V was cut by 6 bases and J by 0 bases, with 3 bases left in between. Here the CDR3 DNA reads TGTGCCAGCAGCTTCTCTGGGGCCAACGTCCTGACTTTC. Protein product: CASSFSGANVLTF.

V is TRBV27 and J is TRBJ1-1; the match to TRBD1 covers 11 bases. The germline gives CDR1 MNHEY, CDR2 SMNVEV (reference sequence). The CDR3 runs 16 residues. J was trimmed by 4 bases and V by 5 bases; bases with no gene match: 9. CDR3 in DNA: TGTGCCAGCAGTCCCGGGACAGGGGGGTCGGGCACTGAAGCTTTCTTT. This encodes CASSPGTGGSGTEAFF.

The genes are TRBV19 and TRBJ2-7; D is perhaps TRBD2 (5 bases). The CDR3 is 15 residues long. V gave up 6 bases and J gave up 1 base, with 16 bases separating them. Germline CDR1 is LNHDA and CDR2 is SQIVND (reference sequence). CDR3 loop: CASSIGGTNSYEQYF. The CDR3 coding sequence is TGTGCCAGTAGCATCGGAGGAACAAATTCCTACGAGCAGTACTTC.

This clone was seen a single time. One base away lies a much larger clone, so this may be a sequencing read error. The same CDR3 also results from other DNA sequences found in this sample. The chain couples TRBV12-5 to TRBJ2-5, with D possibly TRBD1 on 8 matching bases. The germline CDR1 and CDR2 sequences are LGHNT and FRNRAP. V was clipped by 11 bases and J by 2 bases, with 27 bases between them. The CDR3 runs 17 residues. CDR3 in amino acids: CAWGWGGTGGEQETQYF. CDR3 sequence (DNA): TGTGCTTGGGGGTGGGGGGGGACAGGAGGGGAACAAGAGACCCAGTACTTC.

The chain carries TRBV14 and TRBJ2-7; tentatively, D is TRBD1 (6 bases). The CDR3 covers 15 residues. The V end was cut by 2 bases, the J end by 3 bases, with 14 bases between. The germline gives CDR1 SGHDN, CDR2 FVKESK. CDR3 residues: CASSQREGGYYEQYF. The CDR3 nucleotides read TGTGCCAGCAGCCAACGGGAAGGGGGTTACTACGAGCAGTACTTC.

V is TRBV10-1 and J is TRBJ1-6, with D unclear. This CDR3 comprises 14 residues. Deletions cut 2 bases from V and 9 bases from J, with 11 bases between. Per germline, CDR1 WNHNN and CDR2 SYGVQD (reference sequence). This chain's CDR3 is CASSEGGMASPLHF. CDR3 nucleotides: TGCGCCAGCAGTGAGGGAGGGATGGCTTCACCCCTCCACTTT.